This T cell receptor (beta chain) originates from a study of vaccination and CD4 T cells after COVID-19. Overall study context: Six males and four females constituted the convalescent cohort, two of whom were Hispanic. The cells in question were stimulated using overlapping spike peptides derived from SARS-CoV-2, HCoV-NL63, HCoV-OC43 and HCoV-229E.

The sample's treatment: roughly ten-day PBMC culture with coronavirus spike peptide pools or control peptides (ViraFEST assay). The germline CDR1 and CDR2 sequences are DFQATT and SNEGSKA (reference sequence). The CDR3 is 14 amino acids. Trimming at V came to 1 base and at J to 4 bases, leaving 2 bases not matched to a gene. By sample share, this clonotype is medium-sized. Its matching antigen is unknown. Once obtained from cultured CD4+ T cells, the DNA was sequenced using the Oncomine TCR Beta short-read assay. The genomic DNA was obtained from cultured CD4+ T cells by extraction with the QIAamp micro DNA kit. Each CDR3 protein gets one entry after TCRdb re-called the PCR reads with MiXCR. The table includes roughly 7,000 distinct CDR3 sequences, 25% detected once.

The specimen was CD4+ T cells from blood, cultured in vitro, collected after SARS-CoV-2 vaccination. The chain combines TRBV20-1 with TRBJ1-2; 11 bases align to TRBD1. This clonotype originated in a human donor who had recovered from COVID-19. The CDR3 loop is CSARGTGGLYGYTF. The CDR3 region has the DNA TGCAGTGCTAGAGGGACAGGGGGCCTCTATGGCTACACCTTC.